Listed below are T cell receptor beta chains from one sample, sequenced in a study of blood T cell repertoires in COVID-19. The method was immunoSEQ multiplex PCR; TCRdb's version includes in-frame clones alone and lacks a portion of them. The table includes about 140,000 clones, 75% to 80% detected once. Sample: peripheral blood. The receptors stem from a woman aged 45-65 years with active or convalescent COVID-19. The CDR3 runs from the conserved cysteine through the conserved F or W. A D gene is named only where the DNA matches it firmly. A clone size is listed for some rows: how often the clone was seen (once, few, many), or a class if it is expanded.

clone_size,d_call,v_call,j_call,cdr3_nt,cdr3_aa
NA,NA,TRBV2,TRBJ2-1,TGTGCCAGCAGTGAAGAGGTCGGGAGATACAATGAGCAGTTCTTC,CASSEEVGRYNEQFF
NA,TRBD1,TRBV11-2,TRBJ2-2,TGTGCCAGCAGCGGGGGTTGGGACAGCGAGCTGTTTTTT,CASSGGWDSELFF
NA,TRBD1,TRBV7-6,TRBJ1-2,TGTGCCAGCAGCCTGGGGACAGCTCAACTCTATGGCTACACCTTC,CASSLGTAQLYGYTF
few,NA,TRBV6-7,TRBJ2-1,TGTGCCAGCAGTTACCCCTACTCTACCCACGAGCAGTTCTTC,CASSYPYSTHEQFF
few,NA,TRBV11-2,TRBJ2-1,TGTGCCAGCAGCTTAGACCCGGGGGTTCAGGGTGAGCAGTTCTTC,CASSLDPGVQGEQFF
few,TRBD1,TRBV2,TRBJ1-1,TGTGCCAGCAGAGGGACAGGGCGTGGGGGCACTGAAGCTTTCTTT,CASRGTGRGGTEAFF
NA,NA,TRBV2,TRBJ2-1,TGTGCCAGCAAAATTCGTTTCTCCGATGAGCAGTTCTTC,CASKIRFSDEQFF
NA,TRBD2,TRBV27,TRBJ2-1,TGTGCCAGCAGGGATTTAGCGGGAGCTGAGCAGTTCTTC,CASRDLAGAEQFF
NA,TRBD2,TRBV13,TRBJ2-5,TGTGCCAGCAGCCCCGGGACTAGCGGTAGAGAGACCCAGTACTTC,CASSPGTSGRETQYF
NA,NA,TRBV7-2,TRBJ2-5,TGTGCCAGCAGCAGGAGGTCGAAACAAGAGACCCAGTACTTC,CASSRRSKQETQYF
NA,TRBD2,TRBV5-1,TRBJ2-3,TGCGCCAGCAGCCTCGAGCGGGATACAGATACGCAGTATTTT,CASSLERDTDTQYF
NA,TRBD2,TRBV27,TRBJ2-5,TGTGCCAGCAGTCGCCGGGGGACTAGCGTTAAAGAGACCCAGTACTTC,CASSRRGTSVKETQYF
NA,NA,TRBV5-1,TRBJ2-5,TGCGCCAGCAGCTTGGCCGGTCGCGAAGTCCAAGAGACCCAGTACTTC,CASSLAGREVQETQYF
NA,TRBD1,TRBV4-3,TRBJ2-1,TGCGCCAGCAGCCCCCGGGGGGACAGGGTCAATGAGCAGTTCTTC,CASSPRGDRVNEQFF
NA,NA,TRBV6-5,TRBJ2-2,TGTGCCAGCAGTCAAACAGGGACCGGGGAGCTGTTTTTT,CASSQTGTGELFF
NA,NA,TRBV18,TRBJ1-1,TGTGCCAGCTCCCGGGTAAGGGGTACTGAAGCTTTCTTT,CASSRVRGTEAFF
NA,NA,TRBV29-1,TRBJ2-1,TGCAGCGTTGAAGAGGGGGCAGGTTACAATGAGCAGTTCTTC,CSVEEGAGYNEQFF
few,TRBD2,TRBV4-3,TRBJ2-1,TGCGCCAGCAGCCAAGGCGGGGGATCCTACAATGAGCAGTTCTTC,CASSQGGGSYNEQFF
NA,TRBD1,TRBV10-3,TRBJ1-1,TGTGCCATCAGTGAGTCGCAGGGACAGGTTATTCAGGGGTACGCTGAAGCTTTCTTT,CAISESQGQVIQGYAEAFF
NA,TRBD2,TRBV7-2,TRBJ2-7,TGTGCCAGCAGCTTAATCCCAGCGGGAGGACCCTACGAGCAGTACTTC,CASSLIPAGGPYEQYF
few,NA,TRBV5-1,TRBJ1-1,TGCGCCAGCAGCTTGGCTCAGGCGAACACTGAAGCTTTCTTT,CASSLAQANTEAFF
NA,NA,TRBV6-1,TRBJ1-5,TGTGCCAGCAGTGAAGTTTATAGCAATCAGCCCCAGCATTTT,CASSEVYSNQPQHF
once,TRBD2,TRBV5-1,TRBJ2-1,TGCGCCAGCAGCTTGGCCCCGGGCGGGAGGGCCAATGAGCAGTTCTTC,CASSLAPGGRANEQFF
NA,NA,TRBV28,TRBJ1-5,TGTGCCAGCAGTTTAGTCCAAAGCAATCAGCCCCAGCATTTT,CASSLVQSNQPQHF
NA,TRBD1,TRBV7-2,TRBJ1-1,TGTGCCAGCAGCGGACGACCACAGGGGGAAGCTTTCTTT,CASSGRPQGEAFF
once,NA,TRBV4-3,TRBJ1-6,TGCGCCAGCAGCCAAGATTGGAGGAATTCACCCCTCCACTTT,CASSQDWRNSPLHF
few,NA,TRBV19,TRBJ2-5,TGTGCCAGTAGTATAGGACAAACGGTGGAGACCCAGTACTTC,CASSIGQTVETQYF
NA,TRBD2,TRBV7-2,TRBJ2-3,TGTGCCAGCAGCCACTTGGACTCGGGGGGGGGCACAGATACGCAGTATTTT,CASSHLDSGGGTDTQYF
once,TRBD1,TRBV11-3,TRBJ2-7,TGTGCCAGCAGCTTAGCCCACAGGGGGTTAAACGAGCAGTACTTC,CASSLAHRGLNEQYF
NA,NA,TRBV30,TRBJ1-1,TGTGCCTGGAGGGTTCGATCACTACTTGAAGCTTTCTTT,CAWRVRSLLEAFF
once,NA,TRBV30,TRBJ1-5,TGTGCCTGGAGCCATACAGGGTATGCGCGGGCCCAGCATTTT,CAWSHTGYARAQHF
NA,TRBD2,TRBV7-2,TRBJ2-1,TGTGCCAGCAGCTTAGAAATAGCGGGAGGGAGAAATGAGCAGTTCTTC,CASSLEIAGGRNEQFF
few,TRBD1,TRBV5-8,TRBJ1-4,TGTGCCAGCAGCTCGACTACAGGGGGTTCAACTAATGAAAAACTGTTTTTT,CASSSTTGGSTNEKLFF
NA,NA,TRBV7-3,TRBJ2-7,TGTGCCAGCAGCGTAACCGGGACTGGCTACGAGCAGTACTTC,CASSVTGTGYEQYF
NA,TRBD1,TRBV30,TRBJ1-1,TGTGCCTGGAGTGTAAGGGACAGGGGAGTCGCTGAAGCTTTCTTT,CAWSVRDRGVAEAFF